This TCR beta chain was observed in a study of neoadjuvant anti-PD-1 for oral cavity cancer. Study background: Non-progressing patients received a fourth nivolumab dose near day 43, then surgery on days 50-56. Study-level findings and limits: TCR analyses covered only a few patients per response group.

PBMC libraries mostly used around 500 ng of input genomic DNA, with six replicates per sample. Libraries were prepared by immunoSEQ multiplex PCR; TCRdb keeps only in-frame clonotypes and omits some of them. The sample lists about 16,000 clones, roughly 62% occurring once. This CDR3 is built from 13 residues. Germline-derived CDR1 and CDR2 are SQVTM and ANQGSEA. V lost 4 bases and J 5 bases, leaving 14 bases between the germline ends. This clone has just a few counts. Its antigen is still unknown. Patients were newly diagnosed with stage II-IVA oral cavity squamous cell carcinoma without prior systemic or radiation treatment.

This specimen consisted of PBMCs, obtained before nivolumab (anti-PD-1) treatment. This TCR was recovered from a person aged 35 to 85 with oral cavity squamous cell carcinoma. The chain is built from TRBV29-1 and TRBJ1-2, with D possibly matching TRBD1 (6 bases). CDR3 DNA: TGCAGCGTTGTCAGGGGAAGGGAGTATGGCTACACCTTC. Amino acid sequence: CSVVRGREYGYTF.